Listed here are 21 T cell receptor beta chains from one sample, sequenced in a study of Ad26.COV2.S vaccination and SARS-CoV-2 variants. This sample's treatment: roughly 20 received Ad26.COV2.S at low or high dose, single or two shots; about 5 received placebo; per-sample allocation not given. Collection of the samples took place on day 63 after the first injection of vaccine or placebo. The data were produced by immunoSEQ multiplex PCR, yet TCRdb's version contains in-frame clones alone and is incomplete. The profile covers about 350,000 clones, with roughly 84% appearing a single time and 3.3% taken by the ten largest. The sample consisted of peripheral blood, taken in a trial of Ad26.COV2.S vaccine versus placebo. The origin of the receptors is a person between 18 and 65 years old who received the Ad26.COV2.S COVID-19 vaccine or a placebo.

The chain combines TRBV18 with TRBJ2-7; 10 bases line up with TRBD1. The CDR3 is 15 residues long. CDR1 is KGHSH, CDR2 LQKENI, per germline. J was trimmed by 4 bases and V by 2 bases; bases with no gene match: 5. The CDR3, as DNA: TGTGCCAGCTCACCAGTGGGACAGGGGTCGTACGAGCAGTACTTC. Its protein is CASSPVGQGSYEQYF.

This sequence joins TRBV25-1 and TRBJ2-5, with D perhaps assigned TRBD1 or TRBD2 (5 bases each). V lost 2 bases and J 1 base, leaving 8 bases between the germline ends. The CDR3 spans 14 residues. The germline V gene encodes CDR1 MGHDK and CDR2 SYGVNS. CDR3 sequence reads: CASSEPGTQETQYF. CDR3 sequence (DNA): TGTGCCAGCAGTGAACCCGGGACCCAAGAGACCCAGTACTTC.

This clone was observed once. The rearrangement joins TRBV27 to TRBJ2-7, with TRBD1 matching 9 bases. Germline lookup yields CDR1 MNHEY and CDR2 SMNVEV (reference sequence). The V segment lost 3 bases and the J segment 3 bases; nucleotides outside the gene matches: 3. CDR3 length: 14 amino acids. CDR3 region: CASSFETGGYEQYF. The CDR3 DNA follows: TGTGCCAGCAGTTTTGAGACAGGGGGCTACGAGCAGTACTTC.

The chain is built from TRBV14 and TRBJ2-1; 12 nucleotides line up with TRBD2. After removal of 4 bases from V and 7 bases from J, the junction contained 8 bases not matched to a gene. Per the germline V gene, CDR1 is SGHDN and CDR2 is FVKESK. CDR3 size: 16 residues. The CDR3 protein is CASSRASGGARNEQFF. The CDR3 DNA follows: TGTGCCAGCAGCCGGGCTAGCGGGGGGGCTAGAAATGAGCAGTTCTTC.

The chain recombines TRBV5-1 with TRBJ1-5, with a tentative D call TRBD1 (6 bases). Germline assignment: CDR1 SGHRS and CDR2 YFSETQ. The CDR3 is 14 residues long. V lost 9 bases to trimming and J lost 3 bases, with 16 bases between them. CDR3 residues: CATRARGANQPQHF. CDR3 nucleotides: TGCGCCACCCGGGCCAGGGGTGCCAATCAGCCCCAGCATTTT.

This clone occurred a few times. The chain joins TRBV5-1 to TRBJ2-3, with D maybe TRBD2 (7 bases). The CDR3 length is 16 residues. V lost 4 bases and J lost 4, with 19 bases in between. The V gene's germline CDR1 is SGHRS and CDR2 YFSETQ. The CDR3 is CASSNNAGGGADTQYF. As DNA, the CDR3 is TGCGCCAGCAGCAACAATGCTGGAGGGGGGGCAGATACGCAGTATTTT.

The count of this clone is one. The germline gene is not matched at one end of the junction; a read error may be the cause. This sequence joins TRBV3-1 (or the pseudogene TRBV3-2) and TRBJ1-1; 10 bases align to TRBD1. This CDR3 is 15 amino acids long. Looked up from germline, CDR1 is LGHDT and CDR2 is YNNKEL (reference sequence). Here the CDR3 reads CASSQDLPGQGTSIF. The CDR3 DNA is TGTGCCAGCAGCCAAGATTTACCGGGACAGGGGACAAGTATCTTT.

The V and J genes are TRBV7-8 and TRBJ2-7, with 7 bases that match TRBD1. Germline lookup yields CDR1 SGHVS and CDR2 FQNEAQ. After removal of 5 bases from V and 2 bases from J, the junction contained 6 bases not matched to a gene. The CDR3 contains 14 residues. The CDR3 sequence is CASSTGDSAYEQYF. The CDR3 DNA is TGTGCCAGCAGCACCGGGGACAGTGCCTACGAGCAGTACTTC.

The gene calls are TRBV6-5 and TRBJ2-5, with 12 positions matching TRBD1. This CDR3 region has 16 residues. V lost 4 bases, J lost 4 bases, and 7 bases stayed unmatched. The germline V gene encodes CDR1 MNHEY and CDR2 SVGAGI. The CDR3 sequence is CASSSIRDRGRETQYF. Written as DNA, the CDR3 is TGTGCCAGCAGTTCCATACGGGACAGGGGGCGAGAGACCCAGTACTTC.

Concerning this clone: The sample contains more than one DNA sequence encoding this CDR3. The V and J genes are TRBV24-1 and TRBJ2-7, with 10 bases identical to TRBD1. J lost 4 bases, V lost 4 bases, and 6 bases had no gene match. The CDR3 length is 15 residues. Per germline, CDR1 KGHDR and CDR2 SFDVKD. In DNA form, the CDR3 reads TGTGCCACCAGTGACCCGGGACAGGGGACATACGAGCAGTACTTC. Protein: CATSDPGQGTYEQYF.

The chain combines TRBV10-3 with TRBJ1-1; TRBD1 is a possible D gene (5 bases). The CDR3 extends over 15 amino acids. Germline loops: CDR1 ENHRY, CDR2 SYGVKD. V lost 6 bases and J lost 4, with 18 bases in between. The CDR3 nucleotides read TGTGCCATCAGGACAGAGGGGAGGACGGGCACTGAAGCTTTCTTT. This gives the protein CAIRTEGRTGTEAFF.

V gene TRBV4-3 combines with J gene TRBJ1-1, with unresolved D. Trimming removed 1 base from V and 7 bases from J, with 10 bases in between. The CDR3 spans 13 residues. In germline, CDR1 is LGHNA, CDR2 YSLEER. As DNA, the CDR3 is TGCGCCAGCAGCCAAGTAAGTGTAGGTGAAGCTTTCTTT. Protein product: CASSQVSVGEAFF.

The J gene is TRBJ1-2, the V gene TRBV16; tentatively, D is TRBD1 (5 bases). This CDR3 is 13 amino acids long. CDR1 is KGHSY, CDR2 FQNENV, per germline. V lost 6 bases to trimming and J lost 4 bases, with 12 bases between them. In DNA form, the CDR3 reads TGTGCCAGCAGGAGGGAGGGGATCTATGGCTACACCTTC. Translated, it gives CASRREGIYGYTF.

Written as DNA, the CDR3 is TGTGCCTGGAGTAAAGTTTTCGACAGCGGGTTGAGCAATGAGCAGTTCTTC. Its protein product is CAWSKVFDSGLSNEQFF. The V call is TRBV30, the J call TRBJ2-1; a possible D gene is TRBD2 (6 bases). Between the trimmed V and J ends, which lost 2 bases and 6 bases, there was a span of 23 bases. Germline lookup yields CDR1 GTSNPN and CDR2 SVGIG (reference sequence). This CDR3 spans 17 amino acids.

This clone turned up a few times. V is TRBV19 and J is TRBJ1-1; D gene uncertain. Deletions cut 3 bases from V and 4 bases from J, with 12 bases between. The CDR3 contains 14 residues. The germline V gene has CDR1 LNHDA and CDR2 SQIVND (reference sequence). The CDR3 bases are TGTGCCAGTAGTATGCGGGAGGGTGGCACTGAAGCTTTCTTT. This translates into CASSMREGGTEAFF.

This chain connects TRBV28 to TRBJ2-5; 7 positions match TRBD2. Trimming removed 1 base from V and 5 bases from J; junction bases left unmatched: 10. There are 16 residues in the CDR3. Looked up from germline, CDR1 is MDHEN and CDR2 is SYDVKM. CDR3 nucleotides: TGTGCCAGCAGTTTATCGTTTGGGGACGGGGGGGAGACCCAGTACTTC. Amino acid sequence: CASSLSFGDGGETQYF.

The J gene is TRBJ1-2, the V gene TRBV6-4; TRBD1 might be the D (5 bases). CDR1 MRHNA and CDR2 SNTAGT come from the germline V gene. This CDR3 has 16 residues. V lost 1 base and J lost 6, with 18 bases in between. Here the CDR3 DNA reads TGTGCCAGCAGTGACTTTAGGACCAGGGATTTCCATGGCTACACCTTC. Translating gives CASSDFRTRDFHGYTF.

The chain has TRBV5-5 and TRBJ2-7, with D perhaps given as TRBD1 or TRBD2 (6 bases each). Germline V gene lookup returns CDR1 SGHKS and CDR2 YYEKEE (reference sequence). The V end lost 2 bases, the J end lost 6 bases, and 12 bases lay between the germline ends. This CDR3 is 13 amino acids long. The CDR3 loop reads CASSFGGGGEQYF. DNA of the CDR3: TGTGCCAGCAGCTTTGGAGGGGGTGGCGAGCAGTACTTC.

The rearrangement uses TRBV7-9 and TRBJ2-7; 8 bases align to TRBD2. V lost 6 bases to trimming and J lost 4 bases; unmatched junction nucleotides: 14. This CDR3 has 16 amino acids. The germline V gene has CDR1 SEHNR and CDR2 FQNEAQ (reference sequence). DNA for the CDR3: TGTGCCAGCAGTCCGTTACTAGCGGCTGTGGAATACGAGCAGTACTTC. This encodes CASSPLLAAVEYEQYF.

The rearrangement uses TRBV3-1 (or the pseudogene TRBV3-2) and TRBJ2-7; no reliable D call. Deletions cut 3 bases from V and 2 bases from J, with 8 bases between. Germline assignment: CDR1 LGHDT and CDR2 YNNKEL (reference sequence). The CDR3 sequence is 13 residues long. The CDR3 DNA reads TGTGCCAGCAGCCACGCTATCACCTACGAGCAGTACTTC. It specifies CASSHAITYEQYF.

Only a few counts were recorded for this clone. This rearrangement joins TRBV11-3 to TRBJ2-2, with 11 nucleotides matching TRBD2. V dropped 4 bases and J dropped 4; count of bases not matched to a gene: 11. The germline CDR1 and CDR2 sequences are SGHNT and YENEEA. The CDR3 extends over 18 amino acids. The CDR3 sequence: CASSSPTSGSGGTGELFF. The DNA for the CDR3 is TGTGCCAGCAGCTCACCCACTAGCGGGAGTGGAGGCACCGGGGAGCTGTTTTTT.